This T cell receptor beta chain was profiled in a study of blood T cell repertoires in COVID-19. Across the study: T cells, B-cell-depleted T cells, or PBMCs supplied cDNA or gDNA.

The V gene's germline CDR1 is MDHEN and CDR2 SYDVKM. Germline trimming cut 6 bases from V and 8 bases from J; bases unmatched to any gene: 20. This CDR3 has 18 residues. Sequenced by immunoSEQ multiplex PCR; TCRdb stores in-frame clones only, minus some. The data hold a few hundred thousand clones, with approximately 90% observed a single time. The sample consisted of peripheral blood. The chain is built from TRBV28 and TRBJ2-7; the match to TRBD1 covers 12 bases. This TCR came from a man aged 65 to 85 with acute or convalescent COVID-19. CDR3 DNA sequence: TGTGCCAGCAGGCGGGACAGGGGGCTTTCCTCCGCGGGTTCCAAGCAGTACTTC. Its translation: CASRRDRGLSSAGSKQYF.